This T cell receptor (beta chain) derives from a study of blood T cell repertoires in COVID-19. Study information: Collection of acute and convalescent COVID-19 samples took place in the United States, Italy and Spain.

The table came from immunoSEQ multiplex PCR; TCRdb's copy has only in-frame clones and leaves some out. Of roughly 220,000 clones in the sample, around 87% are singletons; the top ten hold around 3%. The CDR3 runs to 15 residues. Germline CDR1 is LGHDT and CDR2 is YNNKEL (reference sequence). V dropped 5 bases and J dropped 1; count of bases not matched to a gene: 3. This sequence originates from a man in his 60s with acute or convalescent COVID-19. The chain is built from TRBV3-1 (or the pseudogene TRBV3-2) and TRBJ2-3; TRBD2 agrees at 10 bases. Material: peripheral blood. In DNA, the CDR3 is TGTGCCAGCAGCTTTACTAGCGGGGGCACAGATACGCAGTATTTT. Its protein is CASSFTSGGTDTQYF.